The present T cell receptor (beta chain) was sequenced within a study of T cells after yellow fever vaccination. Study-level background: Low-cell-number fractions underwent preparation using SMART-Seq v4 Ultra Low Input. Whole-study results and caveats: Detected again after the booster were most primary-vaccination clones, at 95% to 98% CD4 and 70% to 90% CD8. A faster peak, day 5 versus 15, was reached by the weaker secondary response. CD4 and CD8 compartments shared a small share of clonotypes.

Looked up from germline, CDR1 is LGHDT and CDR2 is YNNKEL (reference sequence). Trimming took off 5 bases at V and 5 bases at J, with 18 bases between the two ends. This CDR3 has 15 residues. TCRdb reprocessed the 5' RACE reads via MiXCR and lists one record per CDR3 protein. Found here are 350,000 or so distinct CDR3 sequences, less than 9.5% of them singletons; the top ten hold around 17%. This clonotype appeared many times. Its target is unknown. The origin of this receptor is a man aged 18 to 30 who received the YFV17D yellow fever vaccine. The chain links TRBV3-1 to TRBJ2-5; D assignment may be TRBD1 or TRBD2 (6 bases each). Sequenced material: PBMCs, taken roughly 45 days after the first yellow fever vaccination. CDR3: CASSFERGGQETQYF. CDR3 nucleotides: TGTGCCAGCAGCTTCGAAAGAGGGGGGCAGGAGACCCAGTACTTC.